These T cell receptor beta chains were read from a single sample in a study of T cells in Graves' hyperthyroidism and ophthalmopathy. Using its own MiXCR run on the multiplex PCR reads, TCRdb lists one record per CDR3 protein. The sample holds hundreds of thousands of distinct CDR3 sequences, 15% to 20% seen once. Sequencing input: blood. The receptors were gathered from a woman between 18 and 29 years old with Graves' ophthalmopathy. Both conserved end residues are part of each CDR3. A D gene is named only where the DNA matches it firmly. A clone size is listed for some rows: how often the clone was seen (once, few, many), or a class if it is expanded.

V	size	J	D	CDR3	DNA
TRBV12-3/TRBV12-4	NA	TRBJ2-2	NA	CASSVARGKNTGELFF	TGTGCCAGCAGTGTCGCCAGGGGAAAGAACACCGGGGAGCTGTTTTTT
TRBV12-3/TRBV12-4	many	TRBJ1-1	NA	CASSFFRGTEAFF	TGTGCCAGCAGTTTCTTTCGGGGCACTGAAGCTTTCTTT
TRBV20-1	many	TRBJ1-2	TRBD1	CSAYRGYGYTF	TGCAGCGCCTACAGGGGCTATGGCTACACCTTC
TRBV28	many	TRBJ1-1	NA	CASSLSRVRGRNTEAFF	TGTGCCAGCAGTTTGAGCCGTGTGAGGGGTCGAAACACTGAAGCTTTCTTT
TRBV28	many	TRBJ1-1	NA	CASSSPMGTEAFF	TGTGCCAGCAGTTCCCCTATGGGGACTGAAGCTTTCTTT
TRBV12-3/TRBV12-4	many	TRBJ1-5	NA	CASSLAARDQPQHF	TGTGCCAGCAGTTTAGCTGCCAGGGATCAGCCCCAGCATTTT
TRBV30	many	TRBJ1-3	TRBD1	CAWSVLVGTAYSGNTIYF	TGTGCCTGGAGTGTGTTAGTCGGGACAGCTTACTCTGGAAACACCATATATTTT
TRBV19	NA	TRBJ1-4	NA	CASSMEATNEKLFF	TGTGCCAGTAGTATGGAAGCAACTAATGAAAAACTGTTTTTT
TRBV28	many	TRBJ2-7	TRBD2	CASSFHRKTGGPVEQYF	TGTGCCAGCAGTTTCCACAGAAAAACGGGGGGGCCGGTCGAGCAGTACTTC
TRBV2	many	TRBJ2-5	NA	CASSMPGQETQYF	TGTGCCAGCAGTATGCCTGGACAAGAGACCCAGTACTTC
TRBV7-6	many	TRBJ2-1	NA	CASSPDGTTRVFF	TGTGCCAGCAGCCCCGATGGCACGACTAGGGTGTTCTTC
TRBV4-3	NA	TRBJ2-1	TRBD2	CASSWKLAGGGNEQFF	TGCGCCAGCAGTTGGAAACTAGCGGGGGGTGGAAATGAGCAGTTCTTC
TRBV7-9	many	TRBJ1-1	NA	CASSPRLGTEAFF	TGTGCCAGCAGCCCCCGACTGGGGACTGAAGCTTTCTTT
TRBV5-6	many	TRBJ2-5	NA	CASSLILETQYF	TGTGCCAGCAGCCTGATTCTGGAGACCCAGTACTTC
TRBV12-3/TRBV12-4	many	TRBJ2-5	NA	CASIPAGRQQETQYF	TGTGCCAGCATCCCGGCGGGTCGGCAGCAAGAGACCCAGTACTTC
TRBV7-6	NA	TRBJ2-7	TRBD1	CASSLADRGQDEQYF	TGTGCCAGCAGCTTAGCAGACAGGGGGCAAGACGAGCAGTACTTC
TRBV6-1	many	TRBJ1-1	NA	CASSGSNTEAFF	TGTGCCAGCAGCGGGTCGAACACTGAAGCTTTCTTT
TRBV2	many	TRBJ2-5	TRBD2	CASSEPLAVQETQYF	TGTGCCAGCAGTGAACCCCTAGCGGTCCAAGAGACCCAGTACTTC
TRBV19	few	TRBJ1-2	NA	CASTIGYYGYTF	TGTGCCAGTACCATAGGGTACTATGGCTACACCTTC
TRBV6-5	many	TRBJ1-2	NA	CASSYQSSYGYTF	TGTGCCAGCAGTTACCAATCGTCCTATGGCTACACCTTC
TRBV7-9	many	TRBJ2-7	TRBD2	CASSSTSGLPYEQYF	TGTGCCAGCAGCAGCACTAGCGGACTCCCCTACGAGCAGTACTTC
TRBV20-1	many	TRBJ1-4	NA	CSARDRQHSTREKLFF	TGCAGTGCTAGAGATCGGCAGCACTCCACCCGTGAAAAACTGTTTTTT
TRBV27	few	TRBJ2-3	TRBD2	CASSSPRLAGGRTDTQYF	TGTGCCAGCAGTTCCCCGAGGCTAGCGGGGGGGCGGACAGATACGCAGTATTTT
TRBV28	NA	TRBJ2-1	NA	CASHSGIYNEQLF	TGTGCCAGCCATAGCGGCATCTACAATGAGCAGCTCTTC
TRBV27	many	TRBJ2-1	NA	CATRGETGKTYNEQFF	TGTGCCACCCGGGGGGAGACAGGGAAAACCTACAATGAGCAGTTCTTC
TRBV20-1	many	TRBJ2-1	NA	CSARELQGTRQFF	TGCAGTGCTAGAGAGCTTCAGGGGACGAGGCAGTTCTTC
TRBV2	many	TRBJ2-7	NA	CASSPRNDNYEQYF	TGTGCCAGCTCACCGCGTAACGACAACTACGAGCAGTACTTC
TRBV30	NA	TRBJ1-1	NA	CAWSKTRGPNTEAFF	TGTGCCTGGAGTAAGACCCGGGGGCCGAACACTGAAGCTTTCTTT